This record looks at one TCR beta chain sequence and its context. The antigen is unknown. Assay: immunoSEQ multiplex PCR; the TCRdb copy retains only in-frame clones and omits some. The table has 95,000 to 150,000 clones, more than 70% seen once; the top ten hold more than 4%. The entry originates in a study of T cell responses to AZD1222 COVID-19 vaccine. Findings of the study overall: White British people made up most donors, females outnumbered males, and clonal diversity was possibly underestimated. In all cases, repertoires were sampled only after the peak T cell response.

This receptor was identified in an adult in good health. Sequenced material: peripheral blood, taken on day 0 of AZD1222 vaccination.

DNA of the CDR3: TGTGCCAGCAGTTTTAGCGGGACTAGTCATAGGCAGTATTTT. This codes for CASSFSGTSHRQYF. The rearrangement uses TRBV28 and TRBJ2-3; 8 nucleotides match TRBD2. Germline loops: CDR1 MDHEN, CDR2 SYDVKM. This CDR3 region has 14 residues. Trimming cost V 3 bases and J 11 bases; bases outside gene matches: 10.